The T cell receptor beta chain described here comes from a study of blood T cell repertoires in COVID-19. Clinical histories supplied by participants themselves formed the basis of cohort assignment. CDR3 length: 14 residues. Losses at the gene ends were 7 bases for V and 6 bases for J; bases not matched to a gene: 4. Germline V gives CDR1 SNHLY, CDR2 FYNNEI. The method was immunoSEQ multiplex PCR; TCRdb's version includes in-frame clones alone and lacks a portion of them. Among roughly 170,000 clones listed, approximately 84% were seen once. Sequenced material: PBMCs or T cells enriched from blood (not recorded which). The clonotype was recovered from a woman between 40 and 50 years old with acute COVID-19. The chain has TRBV2 and TRBJ1-6; 9 nucleotides line up with TRBD1. DNA for the CDR3: TGTGCCAGCAAACAGGGGGCCTCTAATTCACCCCTCCACTTT. The encoded protein is CASKQGASNSPLHF.